Following are 10 T cell receptor beta chains from one sample sequenced in a study of cytomegalovirus exposure and HLA in healthy donors. The PCR used 60 Vbeta and 13 Jbeta primers. Clones were sequenced by immunoSEQ multiplex PCR, and TCRdb holds only the in-frame ones, with some missing. The table records around 200,000 clones, 82% of them present only once. Specimen: PBMCs. These receptors all come from a young woman in good health and CMV-seronegative.

A note on this clone: It is likely a read error, because the conserved phenylalanine at the end of the CDR3 is missing. This chain links TRBV7-6 with TRBJ1-1; possibly TRBD1 for D (5 bases). In germline, CDR1 is SGHVS, CDR2 FNYEAQ. Trimming pared 1 base from V and 10 bases from J, leaving 13 bases between. The CDR3 has 13 amino acids. The CDR3 loop is CASSLGADGGAFL. As DNA, the CDR3 is TGTGCCAGCAGCTTAGGGGCCGACGGGGGAGCTTTCCTT.

This chain joins TRBV28 and TRBJ1-4, with a tentative D call TRBD1 (5 bases). The CDR3 is made up of 15 amino acids. Trimming stripped 7 bases from V and 0 bases from J, with 12 bases between. Germline V CDR1 and CDR2: MDHEN, SYDVKM. The CDR3 DNA reads TGTGCCAGCACCATGGGGGGTGCAACTAATGAAAAACTGTTTTTT. It specifies CASTMGGATNEKLFF.

The V call is TRBV7-9, the J call TRBJ2-1; maybe TRBD1 (5 bases). Germline-derived CDR1 and CDR2 are SEHNR and FQNEAQ (reference sequence). V was clipped by 9 bases and J by 5 bases, with 11 bases between them. The CDR3 is 12 residues long. The CDR3 coding sequence is TGTGCCAGGGCAGGGCCTCACAATGAGCAGTTCTTC. As protein: CARAGPHNEQFF.

This chain links TRBV5-1 with TRBJ2-1; 9 positions agree with TRBD2. The CDR3 has 16 amino acids. Germline V CDR1 and CDR2: SGHRS, YFSETQ. V lost 6 bases to trimming and J lost 4 bases; unmatched junction nucleotides: 11. DNA for the CDR3: TGCGCCAGCACCTCCGGGCTGACTAGCGGTTACAATGAGCAGTTCTTC. Its translation: CASTSGLTSGYNEQFF.

The V call is TRBV5-1, the J call TRBJ1-2; maybe TRBD1 (5 bases). This CDR3 is built from 14 residues. V was shortened by 0 bases and J by 3 bases, with 9 bases between the two germline ends. Germline-derived CDR1 and CDR2 are SGHRS and YFSETQ. The CDR3 DNA is TGCGCCAGCAGCTTGGGGGGCACGGACTATGGCTACACCTTC. Amino acids: CASSLGGTDYGYTF.

V usage is TRBV6-1 and J usage is TRBJ2-7, with TRBD1 as a possible D gene (6 bases). The CDR3 extends over 14 amino acids. Germline V lookup: CDR1 MNHNS, CDR2 SASEGT. V gave up 5 bases and J gave up 6 bases, with 17 bases separating them. In nucleotides, the CDR3 is TGTGCCAGCAGTTGGGACATTAAGATCGGCGAGCAGTACTTC. Translated: CASSWDIKIGEQYF.

The J gene is TRBJ2-1, the V gene TRBV7-3; TRBD2 agrees at 10 bases. CDR1 is SGHTA and CDR2 is FQGTGA in the germline V gene. The CDR3 length is 15 residues. V dropped 5 bases and J dropped 4; count of bases not matched to a gene: 5. CDR3 DNA sequence: TGTGCCAGCAGCCATGGACTAGCGGTTTACAATGAGCAGTTCTTC. This translates into CASSHGLAVYNEQFF.

This chain links TRBV27 with TRBJ1-1; 7 bases map to TRBD1. After removal of 6 bases from V and 1 base from J, the junction contained 14 bases not matched to a gene. Germline CDR1 reads MNHEY; CDR2 reads SMNVEV (reference sequence). CDR3 length equals 17 residues. The CDR3 is CASRPLIEGAANTEAFF. In DNA, the CDR3 is TGTGCCAGCAGGCCCCTCATCGAGGGGGCTGCGAACACTGAAGCTTTCTTT.

This chain connects TRBV18 to TRBJ1-2, with 8 bases fitting TRBD1. With V trimmed by 4 bases and J by 3 bases, 7 bases remained unmatched. Germline V gene sequence: CDR1 KGHSH, CDR2 LQKENI. The CDR3 loop spans 15 amino acids. CDR3 amino acids: CASSLPGGEDYGYTF. The CDR3 DNA reads as TGTGCCAGCTCACTTCCAGGGGGCGAGGACTATGGCTACACCTTC.

This clone was observed a handful of times. The same CDR3 can be traced to other DNA sequences in this sample. The V and J genes are TRBV6-5 and TRBJ1-2, with TRBD1 identical over 8 bases. The germline V gene has CDR1 MNHEY and CDR2 SVGAGI. CDR3 length: 13 amino acids. V lost 6 bases to trimming and J lost 3 bases; unmatched junction nucleotides: 3. The CDR3 sequence: CASSKDRDYGYTF. CDR3 nucleotides: TGTGCCAGCAGCAAGGACAGGGACTATGGCTACACCTTC.